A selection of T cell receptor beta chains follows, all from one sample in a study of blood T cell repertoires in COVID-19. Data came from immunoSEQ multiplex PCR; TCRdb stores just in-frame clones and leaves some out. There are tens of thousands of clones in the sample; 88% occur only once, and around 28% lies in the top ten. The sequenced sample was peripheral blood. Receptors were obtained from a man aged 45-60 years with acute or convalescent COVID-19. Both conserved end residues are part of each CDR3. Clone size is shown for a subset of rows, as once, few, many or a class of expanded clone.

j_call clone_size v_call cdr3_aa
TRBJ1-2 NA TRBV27 CASSLQAGDYGYTF
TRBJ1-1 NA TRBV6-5 CASSYRRLNTEAFF
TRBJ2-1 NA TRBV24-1 CATSDSRDSAYNEQFF
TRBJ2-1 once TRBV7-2 CASKRLLAGGRNEQFF
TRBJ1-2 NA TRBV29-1 CSVDRTNGYTF
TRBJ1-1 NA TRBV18 CASSPGQVANTEAFF
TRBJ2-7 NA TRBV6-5 CASRRGLSTYEQYF
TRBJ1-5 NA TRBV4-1 CASSQEDRGNQPQHF
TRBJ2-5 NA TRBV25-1 CASSAPTGGLRETQYF
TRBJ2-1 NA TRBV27 CASSLPQTGGLYNEQFF
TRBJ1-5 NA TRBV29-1 CSAARDSRPQHF
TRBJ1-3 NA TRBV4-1 CASSQGRDRGEIGNTIYF
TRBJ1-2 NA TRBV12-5 CASGLGHLYGYTF
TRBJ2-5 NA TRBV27 CASSSGDETQYF
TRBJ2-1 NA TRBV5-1 CASSPGGGINEQFF